The 13 T cell receptor beta chains below all came from one sample that was sequenced in a study of blood T cell repertoires in COVID-19. Sequencing was performed with immunoSEQ multiplex PCR; in TCRdb, only in-frame clones are kept and a portion is missing. The data hold some 76,000 clones, with roughly 80% observed a single time. The sequenced sample was peripheral blood. These receptors were collected from an older woman with acute or convalescent COVID-19.

This chain connects TRBV9 to TRBJ1-2; 8 bases line up with TRBD1. From germline, CDR1 is SGDLS and CDR2 YYNGEE. Germline trimming cut 2 bases from V and 4 bases from J; bases unmatched to any gene: 4. CDR3 length: 14 residues. CDR3 sequence: CASSVMTGAYGYTF. The CDR3 nucleotides are TGTGCCAGCAGCGTTATGACAGGGGCCTATGGCTACACCTTC.

The chain uses TRBV9 and TRBJ1-2; D perhaps matches TRBD1 (5 bases). Germline V gives CDR1 SGDLS, CDR2 YYNGEE. The V and J ends lost 0 bases and 2 bases respectively, with 14 bases between them. The CDR3 length is 16 residues. Here the CDR3 DNA reads TGTGCCAGCAGCGTAGGATCGGCCCCAGGGAACTATGGCTACACCTTC. This gives the protein CASSVGSAPGNYGYTF.

This chain connects TRBV2 to TRBJ1-5; 9 bases match TRBD1. The CDR3 totals 15 residues. Per germline, CDR1 SNHLY and CDR2 FYNNEI. Germline trimming cut 6 bases from V and 4 bases from J; bases unmatched to any gene: 7. The CDR3 spells CASSLTGTGNQPQHF. The CDR3 DNA sequence: TGTGCCAGCAGCTTAACCGGGACAGGGAATCAGCCCCAGCATTTT. Full variable domain (remainder filled in from reference TRBV2 and TRBJ1-5): EPEVTQTPSHQVTQMGQEVILRCVPISNHLYFYWYRQILGQKVEFLVSFYNNEISEKSEIFDDQFSVERPDGSNFTLKIRSTKLEDSAMYFCASSLTGTGNQPQHFGDGTRLSIL.

The V call is TRBV5-4, the J call TRBJ1-1; D remains unclear. The germline V gene encodes CDR1 SGHNT and CDR2 YYREEE (reference sequence). V lost 5 bases to trimming and J lost 6 bases, with 17 bases between them. The CDR3 extends over 14 amino acids. CDR3 DNA sequence: TGTGCCAGCAGTTCGGGATTCGTACTTGCTGAAGCTTTCTTT. Translated: CASSSGFVLAEAFF.

The genes are TRBV5-4 and TRBJ1-2; no definite D call. V lost 0 bases and J lost 4, with 4 bases in between. This CDR3 comprises 12 residues. From germline, CDR1 is SGHNT and CDR2 YYREEE (reference sequence). The CDR3 DNA reads TGTGCCAGCAGCTTGGACAGCTATGGCTACACCTTC. Residues: CASSLDSYGYTF.

This chain links TRBV14 with TRBJ1-2; D call uncertain. V shed 4 bases and J shed 5 bases, with 11 bases lying between them. The CDR3 is 13 amino acids. Germline-derived CDR1 and CDR2 are SGHDN and FVKESK. The CDR3 sequence: CASSPTLRYGYTF. CDR3 DNA: TGTGCCAGCAGCCCCACTTTACGGTATGGCTACACCTTC. Variable domain in full (rest from reference TRBV14 and TRBJ1-2): EAGVTQFPSHSVIEKGQTVTLRCDPISGHDNLYWYRRVMGKEIKFLLHFVKESKQDESGMPNNRFLAERTGGTYSTLKVQPAELEDSGVYFCASSPTLRYGYTFGSGTRLTVV.

This chain joins TRBV19 and TRBJ1-1; 12 nucleotides align to TRBD1. V trimming: 5 bases; J trimming: 4 bases; junction bases outside the gene matches: 2. The V gene's germline CDR1 is LNHDA and CDR2 SQIVND (reference sequence). The CDR3 contains 14 residues. CDR3 in amino acids: CASSSGQGATEAFF. The CDR3 DNA is TGTGCCAGTAGTTCGGGACAGGGGGCCACTGAAGCTTTCTTT.

This chain connects TRBV30 to TRBJ1-1, with D hard to call. The CDR3 sequence is 13 residues long. Germline assignment: CDR1 GTSNPN and CDR2 SVGIG (reference sequence). V shed 1 base and J shed 3 bases, with 9 bases lying between them. CDR3 in DNA: TGTGCCTGGAGTGCACAGCTATACACTGAAGCTTTCTTT. Its translation: CAWSAQLYTEAFF.

This clone was observed a few times. This chain uses TRBV9 with TRBJ1-1; a weak D match, TRBD1 (5 bases). Trimming stripped 6 bases from V and 5 bases from J, with 17 bases between. Germline V gene data show CDR1 as SGDLS and CDR2 as YYNGEE. The CDR3 is 14 residues long. In DNA form, the CDR3 reads TGTGCCAGCACCCTCCACGAAGGGGCGACTGAAGCTTTCTTT. It translates to CASTLHEGATEAFF. The full variable domain, its missing parts supplied by reference TRBV9 and TRBJ1-1, is DSGVTQTPKHLITATGQRVTLRCSPRSGDLSVYWYQQSLDQGLQFLIQYYNGEERAKGNILERFSAQQFPDLHSELNLSSLELGDSALYFCASTLHEGATEAFFGQGTRLTVV.

The V and J genes are TRBV3-1 (or the pseudogene TRBV3-2) and TRBJ1-1, with D maybe TRBD1 (6 bases). Germline CDR1 and CDR2: LGHDT and YNNKEL (reference sequence). Trimming took off 2 bases at V and 1 base at J, with 8 bases between the two ends. This CDR3 comprises 14 residues. DNA of the CDR3: TGTGCCAGCAGCCAATCGGACAGGAACACTGAAGCTTTCTTT. The encoded protein is CASSQSDRNTEAFF.

This clone was picked up a small number of times. This sequence joins TRBV23-1 and TRBJ1-5; 10 nucleotides agree with TRBD1. TRBV23-1 is designated an ORF whose function remains uncertain. The length of the CDR3 is 15 residues. The J segment lost 4 bases and the V segment lost 5 bases, leaving 5 bases of the junction unmatched. CDR3 bases: TGCGCCAGCAGTAAAAAGGGACAGGGGAATCAGCCCCAGCATTTT. This gives the protein CASSKKGQGNQPQHF.

The rearrangement uses TRBV6-6 and TRBJ1-1; D gene unclear. Trimming cost V 0 bases and J 1 base, with 12 bases left between them. Per germline, CDR1 MNHNY and CDR2 SVGAGI (reference sequence). The CDR3 is 16 amino acids. The CDR3 loop is CASSYSFRKKNTEAFF. The CDR3 DNA is TGTGCCAGCAGTTACTCGTTTAGAAAAAAGAACACTGAAGCTTTCTTT.

The rearrangement uses TRBV4-3 and TRBJ1-2, with D possibly matching TRBD1 (6 bases). CDR3 length: 15 amino acids. The V end was cut by 1 base, the J end by 4 bases, with 13 bases between. CDR1 is LGHNA, CDR2 YSLEER, per germline. The CDR3 here is CASSQGMAQGYGYTF. Here the CDR3 DNA reads TGCGCCAGCAGCCAAGGCATGGCACAGGGCTATGGCTACACCTTC.